The sequence of this T cell receptor (beta chain) was determined in a study of radiation and T cells in renal cell carcinoma. Study-level information: Nephrectomy followed 15 Gy stereotactic body radiation by 4 weeks. Regarding the study as a whole: From baseline, blood top tumor clonotypes peaked at 2 weeks post-radiation. Baseline intratumoral clonotype presence is unknown without pretreatment biopsies.

Generated by immunoSEQ multiplex PCR, the TCRdb table keeps only in-frame clones and is missing some. Of roughly 28,000 clones in the sample, 81% were seen once. The junction had 8 bases not matched to a gene; V was cut back by 4 bases and J by 5 bases. Germline V CDR1 and CDR2: SGHRS, YFSETQ. The CDR3 runs 15 residues. Note on this clone: The target antigen is unknown.

Time point defined: blood 2 weeks post-SBRT. Noted treatment: 15 Gy SBRT to primary tumor, nephrectomy 4 weeks later. The patient's renal cell carcinoma had clear cell pathology. This TCR came from a man in his fifties or sixties with renal cell carcinoma. The sequenced sample was blood, obtained from a patient whose treatment included radiotherapy and nephrectomy. The chain links TRBV5-1 to TRBJ2-3; TRBD1 matches 9 bases. This CDR3 is CASSKQQGAQDTQYF. The CDR3 DNA sequence: TGCGCCAGCAGCAAACAACAGGGGGCTCAAGATACGCAGTATTTT.